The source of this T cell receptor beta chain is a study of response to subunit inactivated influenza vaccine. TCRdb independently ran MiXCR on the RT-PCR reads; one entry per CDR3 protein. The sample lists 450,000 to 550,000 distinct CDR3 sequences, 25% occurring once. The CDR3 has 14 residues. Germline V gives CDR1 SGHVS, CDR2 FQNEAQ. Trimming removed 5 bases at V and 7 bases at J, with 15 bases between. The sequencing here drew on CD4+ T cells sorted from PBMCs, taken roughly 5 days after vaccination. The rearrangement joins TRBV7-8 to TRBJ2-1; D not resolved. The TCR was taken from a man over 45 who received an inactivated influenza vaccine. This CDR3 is CASSHPRGANEQFF. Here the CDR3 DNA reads TGTGCCAGCAGCCACCCCAGAGGCGCGAATGAGCAGTTCTTC.